One and the same sample provided the 29 T cell receptor beta chains below, sequenced in a study of blood T cell repertoires in COVID-19. Clones were sequenced by immunoSEQ multiplex PCR, and TCRdb holds only the in-frame ones, with some missing. The table shows over 150,000 clones, with about four fifths occurring only once. The sequenced material came from PBMCs or T cells enriched from blood (not recorded which). The receptors come from a woman aged 55 to 70 who had recovered from COVID-19.

This chain connects TRBV19 to TRBJ2-7, with D maybe TRBD1 (6 bases). Germline V gene data show CDR1 as LNHDA and CDR2 as SQIVND (reference sequence). V was shortened by 3 bases and J by 2 bases, with 11 bases between the two germline ends. The CDR3 contains 14 residues. DNA for the CDR3: TGTGCCAGTAGTATGGGGCCAGGGGCCTACGAGCAGTACTTC. It codes for CASSMGPGAYEQYF.

CDR3 loop: CATSGGQGATLSPLHF. The CDR3, as DNA: TGTGCCACCAGCGGGGGACAGGGGGCGACCCTTTCACCCCTCCACTTT. The chain uses TRBV15 and TRBJ1-6; 12 bases align to TRBD1. The CDR3 is 16 residues long. V lost 5 bases to trimming and J lost 9 bases; unmatched junction nucleotides: 8. In germline, CDR1 is LNHNV, CDR2 YYDKDF (reference sequence). Supplemented by reference TRBV15 and TRBJ1-6, the full variable domain reads DAMVIQNPRYQVTQFGKPVTLSCSQTLNHNVMYWYQQKSSQAPKLLFHYYDKDFNNEADTPDNFQSRRPNTSFCFLDIRSPGLGDTAMYLCATSGGQGATLSPLHFGNGTRLTVT.

The chain links TRBV9 to TRBJ2-7; tentative D call: TRBD2 (6 bases). This CDR3 spans 14 amino acids. With 4 bases removed from V and 2 bases from J, the gap between germline ends came to 13 bases. The germline gives CDR1 SGDLS, CDR2 YYNGEE. CDR3 DNA: TGTGCCAGCAGCCCGTCCTGGGGGGCCTACGAGCAGTACTTC. It is translated as CASSPSWGAYEQYF.

CDR3 in DNA: TGTGCCAGCAGCTTTACAGGGGATGGCTACACCTTC. Translated: CASSFTGDGYTF. The chain carries TRBV5-6 and TRBJ1-2; 7 bases line up with TRBD1. Trimming cost V 2 bases and J 6 bases; bases outside gene matches: 1. The CDR3 contains 12 residues. Germline V gene sequence: CDR1 SGHDT, CDR2 YYEEEE.

The chain has TRBV12-3 or TRBV12-4 and TRBJ1-2; D is unresolved. The CDR3 has 13 residues. V shed 2 bases and J shed 7 bases, with 11 bases lying between them. CDR3 sequence reads: CASSLSLGFGYTF. As DNA, the CDR3 is TGTGCCAGCAGTTTAAGCTTGGGCTTTGGCTACACCTTC.

The chain carries TRBV5-4 and TRBJ2-5, with 8 bases lining up with TRBD1. The CDR3 has 15 residues. After removal of 3 bases from V and 5 bases from J, the junction contained 9 bases not matched to a gene. Per the germline V gene, CDR1 is SGHNT and CDR2 is YYREEE (reference sequence). The CDR3 DNA reads TGTGCCAGCAGCTATCAGGGGGCGGCATGGGAGACCCAGTACTTC. It encodes CASSYQGAAWETQYF.

The CDR3 region has the DNA TGTGCCAGCAGCTTAAAACCCCTCCGGGGGGAGAACACCGGGGAGCTGTTTTTT. Translated: CASSLKPLRGENTGELFF. The chain is built from TRBV7-3 and TRBJ2-2; TRBD2 matches 7 bases. Trimming removed 1 base from V and 1 base from J; junction bases left unmatched: 9. Germline CDR1 and CDR2: SGHTA and FQGTGA. The CDR3 has 18 residues. The full variable domain, in which reference TRBV7-3 and TRBJ2-2 provide the parts outside the CDR3, is GAGVSQTPSNKVTEKGKYVELRCDPISGHTALYWYRQSLGQGPEFLIYFQGTGAADDSGLPNDRFFAVRPEGSVSTLKIQRTERGDSAVYLCASSLKPLRGENTGELFFGEGSRLTVL.

This sequence joins TRBV24-1 and TRBJ2-6, with TRBD1 as a possible D gene (7 bases). V gave up 5 bases and J gave up 0 bases, with 13 bases separating them. Germline loops: CDR1 KGHDR, CDR2 SFDVKD. There are 17 residues in the CDR3. CDR3 in DNA: TGTGCCACCAGTGCCTCCCAGGGGGGCTCTGGGGCCAACGTCCTGACTTTC. Translating it yields CATSASQGGSGANVLTF.

This chain connects TRBV28 to TRBJ1-2; D unresolved. The CDR3 totals 13 residues. Germline CDR1 MDHEN, CDR2 SYDVKM. Trimming left V 2 bases short and J 1 base short, with 5 bases between. DNA for the CDR3: TGTGCCAGCAGTTTACCGCGTAACTATGGCTACACCTTC. This translates into CASSLPRNYGYTF.

The chain recombines TRBV30 with TRBJ2-5, with 7 bases that match TRBD2. The CDR3 length is 14 residues. Trimming took 4 bases from V and 6 from J; bases not matched to a gene: 11. Germline-derived CDR1 and CDR2 are GTSNPN and SVGIG (reference sequence). The CDR3 bases are TGTGCCTGGACCTTCGGGGGGATTGCGAAGACCCAGTACTTC. Its protein product is CAWTFGGIAKTQYF.

The chain carries TRBV30 and TRBJ1-5, with 7 bases fitting TRBD1. The CDR3 consists of 12 residues. Germline V CDR1 and CDR2: GTSNPN, SVGIG (reference sequence). V lost 5 bases and J lost 4; bases outside the gene matches: 2. The DNA of the CDR3 is TGTGCCTGGTCGGGACAGAATCAGCCCCAGCATTTT. Protein: CAWSGQNQPQHF.

The genes are TRBV30 and TRBJ1-6; 10 nucleotides align to TRBD1. The junction had 5 bases not matched to a gene; V was cut back by 3 bases and J by 9 bases. The CDR3 is 14 residues long. The V gene's germline CDR1 is GTSNPN and CDR2 SVGIG (reference sequence). The CDR3 DNA reads as TGTGCCTGGAGCGCCGGGACAGGGGTTTCACCCCTCCACTTT. Its protein is CAWSAGTGVSPLHF.

V usage is TRBV7-8 and J usage is TRBJ1-2; D unclear. Germline CDR1 reads SGHVS; CDR2 reads FQNEAQ. The CDR3 extends over 13 amino acids. V lost 0 bases and J lost 8, with 10 bases in between. CDR3 DNA: TGTGCCAGCAGCTTAGCGGAGAGGCAGGGCTACACCTTC. This encodes CASSLAERQGYTF.

J is TRBJ2-1 and V is TRBV7-9; perhaps TRBD1 as D (6 bases). The CDR3 is 13 amino acids. Germline V gene sequence: CDR1 SEHNR, CDR2 FQNEAQ (reference sequence). V lost 5 bases, J lost 3 bases, and 8 bases lay in between. The CDR3 sequence is CASSGDNYNEQFF. The CDR3 coding sequence is TGTGCCAGCAGCGGGGACAACTACAATGAGCAGTTCTTC.

J is TRBJ2-3 and V is TRBV6-5; 9 bases map to TRBD1. CDR1 is MNHEY, CDR2 SVGAGI, per germline. Trimming at V came to 6 bases and at J to 2 bases, leaving 3 bases not matched to a gene. The CDR3 is made up of 14 amino acids. The CDR3 sequence: CASRGDRDTDTQYF. Written as DNA, the CDR3 is TGTGCCAGCAGGGGGGACAGGGACACAGATACGCAGTATTTT.

This clone was counted a single time. The rearrangement uses TRBV7-8 and TRBJ1-2; D is perhaps TRBD1 (5 bases). Trimming stripped 0 bases from V and 7 bases from J, with 15 bases between. Germline V gene data show CDR1 as SGHVS and CDR2 as FQNEAQ. This CDR3 is built from 15 residues. The CDR3 here is CASSLAGRQGGGYTF. The CDR3 coding sequence is TGTGCCAGCAGCTTAGCTGGGCGCCAGGGAGGTGGCTACACCTTC.

The rearrangement links TRBV29-1 to TRBJ1-2; D is possibly TRBD1 (5 bases). This CDR3 is built from 14 residues. Germline CDR1 reads SQVTM; CDR2 reads ANQGSEA. V lost 0 bases to trimming and J lost 6 bases, with 14 bases between them. This CDR3 reads CSVEDPDKRNGYTF. CDR3 bases: TGCAGCGTTGAAGATCCGGACAAGAGGAATGGCTACACCTTC.

This clone turned up a few times. Here the CDR3 DNA reads TGTGCCAGCTCACAATCTCCACTGGGGGGGTCGCAGAACTATGGCTACACCTTC. As protein: CASSQSPLGGSQNYGYTF. This chain links TRBV18 with TRBJ1-2, with a tentative D call TRBD1 (5 bases). Trimming removed 4 bases from V and 2 bases from J, with 23 bases in between. The CDR3 runs to 18 residues. CDR1 and CDR2 from the germline V gene are KGHSH and LQKENI. Combining the CDR3 with reference TRBV18 and TRBJ1-2 gives the whole variable domain NAGVMQNPRHLVRRRGQEARLRCSPMKGHSHVYWYRQLPEEGLKFMVYLQKENIIDESGMPKERFSAEFPKEGPSILRIQQVVRGDSAAYFCASSQSPLGGSQNYGYTFGSGTRLTVV.

This rearrangement joins TRBV4-1 to TRBJ1-5; 8 positions match TRBD1. This CDR3 is built from 17 residues. Germline V gene data show CDR1 as MGHRA and CDR2 as YSYEKL. V gave up 0 bases and J gave up 3 bases; unmatched junction bases: 7. CDR3 in DNA: TGCGCCAGCAGCCAAGATCCGCGGACAGGGCACAATCAGCCCCAGCATTTT. This gives the protein CASSQDPRTGHNQPQHF.

The chain is built from TRBV19 and TRBJ1-1; 7 positions match TRBD1. The germline gives CDR1 LNHDA, CDR2 SQIVND (reference sequence). The CDR3 consists of 16 residues. Trimming removed 2 bases from V and 3 bases from J; junction bases left unmatched: 9. CDR3: CASSIKWPGTDTEAFF. The CDR3 coding sequence is TGTGCCAGTAGTATAAAGTGGCCCGGGACAGACACTGAAGCTTTCTTT.

The chain combines TRBV5-1 with TRBJ2-7; 7 bases line up with TRBD1. The CDR3 loop spans 13 amino acids. Germline CDR1 SGHRS, CDR2 YFSETQ. The junction had 3 bases not matched to a gene; V was cut back by 3 bases and J by 3 bases. The CDR3 DNA sequence: TGCGCCAGCAGCTCCGGGACAGACTACGAGCAGTACTTC. This sequence encodes CASSSGTDYEQYF.

The chain has TRBV24-1 and TRBJ2-7, with 7 bases that match TRBD1. The trim removed 4 bases at V and 3 bases at J, leaving 5 bases unmatched. CDR1 is KGHDR, CDR2 SFDVKD, per germline. The CDR3 sequence is 14 residues long. The chain's CDR3 is CATSERDRNYEQYF. For the CDR3, the DNA is TGTGCCACCAGTGAACGGGACAGAAACTACGAGCAGTACTTC.

V gene TRBV6-1 combines with J gene TRBJ2-1; 11 bases map to TRBD2. CDR1 MNHNS and CDR2 SASEGT come from the germline V gene. V shed 0 bases, J shed 9 bases, and the junction held 10 bases outside the gene matches. The CDR3 is made up of 17 amino acids. CDR3 sequence (DNA): TGTGCCAGCAGTGAAGCGCGGCTAGCGGGGGGCAAAATTGAGCAGTTCTTC. Encoded protein: CASSEARLAGGKIEQFF.

This sequence joins TRBV9 and TRBJ2-3; a possible D gene is TRBD2 (5 bases). This CDR3 is built from 15 residues. The germline V and J ends were trimmed by 3 bases and 3 bases, with 14 bases remaining between them. CDR1 and CDR2 (germline): SGDLS, YYNGEE. The CDR3 DNA follows: TGTGCCAGCAGCGGAGGGAGAGCAAGGACAGATACGCAGTATTTT. This gives the protein CASSGGRARTDTQYF.

The chain combines TRBV24-1 with TRBJ1-2, with D unresolved. V gave up 5 bases and J gave up 6 bases, with 12 bases separating them. CDR1 is KGHDR and CDR2 is SFDVKD in the germline V gene. The CDR3 is 13 residues long. The CDR3 protein is CATSGPGANGYTF. DNA of the CDR3: TGTGCCACCAGTGGTCCGGGAGCCAATGGCTACACCTTC.

The chain recombines TRBV4-2 with TRBJ2-1; TRBD2 agrees at 9 bases. This CDR3 has 18 amino acids. Per the germline V gene, CDR1 is LGHNA and CDR2 is YNFKEQ. With 0 bases clipped from V and 8 bases from J, the junction kept 14 bases outside the gene matches. The CDR3 region is CASSQDPSLGGGAYEQFF. In DNA, the CDR3 is TGTGCCAGCAGCCAAGATCCCTCGTTGGGCGGGGGGGCTTATGAGCAGTTCTTC.

V gene TRBV7-2 combines with J gene TRBJ2-3; 8 nucleotides line up with TRBD2. The CDR3 totals 18 residues. The germline gives CDR1 SGHTA, CDR2 FQGNSA. V lost 2 bases, J lost 2 bases, and 12 bases stayed unmatched. The CDR3 here is CASSLTGLRRGATDTQYF. CDR3 nucleotide sequence: TGTGCCAGCAGCTTAACAGGACTGCGGCGGGGGGCCACAGATACGCAGTATTTT. The full variable domain, rest sourced from reference TRBV7-2 and TRBJ2-3, is GAGVSQSPSNKVTEKGKDVELRCDPISGHTALYWYRQSLGQGLEFLIYFQGNSAPDKSGLPSDRFSAERTGGSVSTLTIQRTQQEDSAVYLCASSLTGLRRGATDTQYFGPGTRLTVL.

The V and J genes are TRBV20-1 and TRBJ2-7, with a possible D match to TRBD2 (6 bases). Germline CDR1 reads DFQATT; CDR2 reads SNEGSKA (reference sequence). This CDR3 comprises 11 residues. V was pared by 5 bases and J by 5 bases, with 10 bases between. CDR3 sequence: CSARRANEQYF. Here the CDR3 DNA reads TGCAGTGCTCGGAGGGCCAACGAGCAGTACTTC.

This clone was seen ten or more times. The CDR3 DNA reads as TGTGCCAGCATTCCGGGACTAGCGGTCTACAATGAGCAGTTCTTC. Translated: CASIPGLAVYNEQFF. V gene TRBV2 combines with J gene TRBJ2-1; TRBD2 agrees at 11 bases. The CDR3 contains 15 residues. Germline V gene data show CDR1 as SNHLY and CDR2 as FYNNEI. Unmatched junction bases numbered 5, after V lost 7 bases and J lost 3 bases.